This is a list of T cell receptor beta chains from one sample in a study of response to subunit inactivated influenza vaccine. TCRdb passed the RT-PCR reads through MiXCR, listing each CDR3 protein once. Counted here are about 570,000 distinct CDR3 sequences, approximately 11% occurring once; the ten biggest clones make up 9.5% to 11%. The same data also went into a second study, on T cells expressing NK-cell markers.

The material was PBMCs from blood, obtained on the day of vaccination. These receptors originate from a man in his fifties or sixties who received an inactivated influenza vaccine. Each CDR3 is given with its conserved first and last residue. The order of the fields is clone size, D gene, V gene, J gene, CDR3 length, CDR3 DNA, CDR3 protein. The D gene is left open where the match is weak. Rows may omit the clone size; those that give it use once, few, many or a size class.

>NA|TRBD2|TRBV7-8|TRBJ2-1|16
TGTGCCAGCAGCTTAGCGTTTAATAGCGGGAGTGATGAGCAGTTCTTC
CASSLAFNSGSDEQFF
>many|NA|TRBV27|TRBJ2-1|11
TGCGCCAGCAGCTTGCACAATGAGCAGTTCTTC
CASSLHNEQFF
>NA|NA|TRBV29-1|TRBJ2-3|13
TGCAGCGTTGCGCATCGGGCGGCAGATACGCAGTATTTT
CSVAHRAADTQYF
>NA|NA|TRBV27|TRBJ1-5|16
TGTGCCAGCAGTTTATTCTTCAGGGGTGGCAATCAGCCCCAGCATTTT
CASSLFFRGGNQPQHF
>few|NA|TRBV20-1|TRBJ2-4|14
TGCAGTGCTAGAGAGGGTGACGACAAAAACATTCAGTACTTC
CSAREGDDKNIQYF
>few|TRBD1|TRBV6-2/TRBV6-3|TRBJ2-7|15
TGTGCCAGCAGTTACTCGTTTGGACAGGTCGCCGAGCAGTACTTC
CASSYSFGQVAEQYF
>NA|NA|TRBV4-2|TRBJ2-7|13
TGTGCCAGCAGCCAATTGGACAGCCACGAGGAGTACTTC
CASSQLDSHEEYF
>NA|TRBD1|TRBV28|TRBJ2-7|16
TGTGCCAGCACCGTGAACCCCGGGACAGGGGCCTACGAGCAGTACTTC
CASTVNPGTGAYEQYF
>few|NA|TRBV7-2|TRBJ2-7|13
TGTGCCAGCAGCTCGGACTACTCCTACGAGCAGTACTTC
CASSSDYSYEQYF
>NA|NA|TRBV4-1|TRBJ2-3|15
TGCGCCAGCAGCCGGGACCGAACTCGAGGTGGTACGCAGTATTTT
CASSRDRTRGGTQYF
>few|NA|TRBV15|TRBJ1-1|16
TGTGCCACCAGCGCGAGGGGAGCAGGGCAGGCAACTGAAGCTTTCTTT
CATSARGAGQATEAFF
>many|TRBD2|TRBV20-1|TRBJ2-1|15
TGCAGTGCGAAAAAGACTAGCGGGAGTCTCAATGAGCAGTTCTTC
CSAKKTSGSLNEQFF
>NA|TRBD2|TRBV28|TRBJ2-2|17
TGTGCCAGCAGTTTAATTTGGGGCGGGAGCAGTTCGGGGGAGCTGTTTTTT
CASSLIWGGSSSGELFF
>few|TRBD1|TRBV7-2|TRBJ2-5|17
TGTGCCAGCAGCCCAATTTCCGGGACAGGGGCTCAAGAGACCCAGTACTTC
CASSPISGTGAQETQYF
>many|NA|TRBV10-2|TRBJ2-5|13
TGCGCCAGCAGGAGACGGCGAGGGGAGACCCAGTACTTC
CASRRRRGETQYF
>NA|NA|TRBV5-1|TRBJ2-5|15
TGCGCCAGCAGCTTGGGTCACCTTAGGCAAGAGACCCAGTACTTC
CASSLGHLRQETQYF
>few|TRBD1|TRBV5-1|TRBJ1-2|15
TGCGCCAGCAGCTCTTCGGCGGGACAGCCTTATGGCTACACCTTC
CASSSSAGQPYGYTF
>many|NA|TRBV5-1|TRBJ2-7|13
TGTGCCAGCAGTGAAACAGGCGCCTACGAGCAGTACTTC
CASSETGAYEQYF
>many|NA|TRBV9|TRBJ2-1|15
TGTGCCAGCAGCGACCCGGTGATAGCGGATAATGAGCAGTTCTTC
CASSDPVIADNEQFF
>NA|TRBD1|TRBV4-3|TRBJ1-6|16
TGCGCCAGCAGCCAGGGTTATGACAGGGGTAATTCACCCCTCCACTTT
CASSQGYDRGNSPLHF
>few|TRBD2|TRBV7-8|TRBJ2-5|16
TGTGCCAGCAGCTTAGCGCGAGCGGGAGGGGGAGAGACCCAGTACTTC
CASSLARAGGGETQYF
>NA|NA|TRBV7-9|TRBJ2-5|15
TGTGCCAGCAGCTTATTCTCCGGATCGGGAGAGACCCAGTACTTC
CASSLFSGSGETQYF
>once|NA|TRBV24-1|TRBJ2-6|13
TGTGCCACCGGGATGGCTGGGGCCAACGTCCTGACTTTC
CATGMAGANVLTF
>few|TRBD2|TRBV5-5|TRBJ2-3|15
TGTGCCAGCAGCTTTCTGGGACTAGGCACAGATACGCAGTATTTT
CASSFLGLGTDTQYF
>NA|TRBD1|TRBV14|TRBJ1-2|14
TGTGCCAACAGAGGGACAGGGGAGGACTATGGCTACACCTTC
CANRGTGEDYGYTF
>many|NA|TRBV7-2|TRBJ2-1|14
TGTGCCAGCAAACCAACACACTCAGGGAATGAGCAGTTCTTC
CASKPTHSGNEQFF
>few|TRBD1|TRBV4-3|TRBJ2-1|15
TGCGCCAGCAGCCGACGGACAGGGGGAGGCAATGAGCAGTTCTTC
CASSRRTGGGNEQFF
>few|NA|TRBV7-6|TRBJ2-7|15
TGTGCCAGCAGCCCGTCCTACGGAACCTCCTACGAGCAGTACTTC
CASSPSYGTSYEQYF
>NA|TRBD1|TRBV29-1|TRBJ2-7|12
TGCAGCTGTTGGGACAGGAGTTACGAGCAGTACTTC
CSCWDRSYEQYF